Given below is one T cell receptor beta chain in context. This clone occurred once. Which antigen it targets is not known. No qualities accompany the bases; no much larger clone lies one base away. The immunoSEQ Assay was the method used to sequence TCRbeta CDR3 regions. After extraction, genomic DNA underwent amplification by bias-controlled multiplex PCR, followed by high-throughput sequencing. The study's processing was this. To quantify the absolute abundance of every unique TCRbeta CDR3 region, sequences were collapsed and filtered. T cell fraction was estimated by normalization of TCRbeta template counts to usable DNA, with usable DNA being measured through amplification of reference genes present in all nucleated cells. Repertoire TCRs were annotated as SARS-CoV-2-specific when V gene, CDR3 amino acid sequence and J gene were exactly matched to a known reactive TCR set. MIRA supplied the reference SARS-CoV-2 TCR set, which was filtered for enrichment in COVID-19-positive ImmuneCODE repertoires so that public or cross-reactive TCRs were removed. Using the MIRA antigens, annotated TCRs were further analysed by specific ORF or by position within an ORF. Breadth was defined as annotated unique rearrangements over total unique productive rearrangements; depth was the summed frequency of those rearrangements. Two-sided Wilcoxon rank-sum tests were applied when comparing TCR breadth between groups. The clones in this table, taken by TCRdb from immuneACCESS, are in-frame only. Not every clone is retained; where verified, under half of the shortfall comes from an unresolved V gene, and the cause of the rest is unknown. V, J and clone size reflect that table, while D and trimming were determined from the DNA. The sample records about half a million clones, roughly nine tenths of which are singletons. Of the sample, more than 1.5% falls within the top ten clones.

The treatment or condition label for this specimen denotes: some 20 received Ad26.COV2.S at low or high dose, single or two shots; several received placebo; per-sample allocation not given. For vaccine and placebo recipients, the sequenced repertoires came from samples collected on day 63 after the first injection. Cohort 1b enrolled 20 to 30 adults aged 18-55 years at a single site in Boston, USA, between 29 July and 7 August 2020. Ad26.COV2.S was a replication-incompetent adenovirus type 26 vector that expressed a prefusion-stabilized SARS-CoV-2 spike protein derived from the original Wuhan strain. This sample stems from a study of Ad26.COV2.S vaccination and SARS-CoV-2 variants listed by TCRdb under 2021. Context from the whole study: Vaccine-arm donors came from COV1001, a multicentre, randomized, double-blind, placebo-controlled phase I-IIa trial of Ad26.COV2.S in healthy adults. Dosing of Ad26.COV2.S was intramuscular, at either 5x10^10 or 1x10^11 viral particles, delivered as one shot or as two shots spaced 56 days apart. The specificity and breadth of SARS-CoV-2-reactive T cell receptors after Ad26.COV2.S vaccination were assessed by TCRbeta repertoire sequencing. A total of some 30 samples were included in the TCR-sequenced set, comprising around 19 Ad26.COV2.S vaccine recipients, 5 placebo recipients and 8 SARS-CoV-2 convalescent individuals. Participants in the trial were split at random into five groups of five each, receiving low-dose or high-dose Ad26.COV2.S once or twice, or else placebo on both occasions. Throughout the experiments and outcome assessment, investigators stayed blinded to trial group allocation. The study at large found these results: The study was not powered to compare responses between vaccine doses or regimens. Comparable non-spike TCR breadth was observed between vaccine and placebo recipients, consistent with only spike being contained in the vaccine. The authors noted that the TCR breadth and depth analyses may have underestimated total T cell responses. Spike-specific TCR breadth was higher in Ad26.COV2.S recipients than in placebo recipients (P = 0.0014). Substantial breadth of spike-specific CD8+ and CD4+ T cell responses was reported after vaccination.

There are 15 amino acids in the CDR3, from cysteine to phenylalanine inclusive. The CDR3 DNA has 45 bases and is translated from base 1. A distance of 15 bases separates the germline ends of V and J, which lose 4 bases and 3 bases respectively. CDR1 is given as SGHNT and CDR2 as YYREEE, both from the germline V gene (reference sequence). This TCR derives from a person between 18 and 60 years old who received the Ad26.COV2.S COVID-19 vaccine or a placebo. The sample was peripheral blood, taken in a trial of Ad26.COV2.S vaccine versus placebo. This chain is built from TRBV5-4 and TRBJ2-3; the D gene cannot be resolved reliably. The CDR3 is CASSPRQMGTDTQYF. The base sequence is TGTGCCAGCAGCCCACGGCAGATGGGTACAGATACGCAGTATTTT.